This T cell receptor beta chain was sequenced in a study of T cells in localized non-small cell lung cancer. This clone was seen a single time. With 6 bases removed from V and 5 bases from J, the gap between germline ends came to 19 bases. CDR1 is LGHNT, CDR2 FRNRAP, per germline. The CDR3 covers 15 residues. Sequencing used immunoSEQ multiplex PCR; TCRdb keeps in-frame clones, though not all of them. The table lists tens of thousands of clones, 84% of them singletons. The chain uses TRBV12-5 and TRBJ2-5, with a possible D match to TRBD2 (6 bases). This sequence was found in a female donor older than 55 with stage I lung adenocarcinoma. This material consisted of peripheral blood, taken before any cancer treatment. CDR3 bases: TGTGCTAGTGGCCCCCCCGGGGGTCCGAGGGAGACCCAGTACTTC. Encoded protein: CASGPPGGPRETQYF.